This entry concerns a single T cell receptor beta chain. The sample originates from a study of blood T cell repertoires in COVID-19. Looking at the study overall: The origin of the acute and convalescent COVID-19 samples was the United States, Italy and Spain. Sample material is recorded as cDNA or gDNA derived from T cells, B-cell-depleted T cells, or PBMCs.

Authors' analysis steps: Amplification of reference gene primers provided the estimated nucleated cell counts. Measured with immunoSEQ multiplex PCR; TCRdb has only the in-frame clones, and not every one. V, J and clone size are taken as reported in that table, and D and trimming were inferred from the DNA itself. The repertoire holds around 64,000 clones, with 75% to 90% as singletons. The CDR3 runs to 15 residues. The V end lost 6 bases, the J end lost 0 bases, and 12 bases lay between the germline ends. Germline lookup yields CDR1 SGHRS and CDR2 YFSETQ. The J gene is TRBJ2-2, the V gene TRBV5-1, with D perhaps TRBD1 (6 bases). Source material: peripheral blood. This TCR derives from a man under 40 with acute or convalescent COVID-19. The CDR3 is CASTRDTSNTGELFF. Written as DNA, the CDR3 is TGCGCCAGCACACGGGACACGTCGAACACCGGGGAGCTGTTTTTT.